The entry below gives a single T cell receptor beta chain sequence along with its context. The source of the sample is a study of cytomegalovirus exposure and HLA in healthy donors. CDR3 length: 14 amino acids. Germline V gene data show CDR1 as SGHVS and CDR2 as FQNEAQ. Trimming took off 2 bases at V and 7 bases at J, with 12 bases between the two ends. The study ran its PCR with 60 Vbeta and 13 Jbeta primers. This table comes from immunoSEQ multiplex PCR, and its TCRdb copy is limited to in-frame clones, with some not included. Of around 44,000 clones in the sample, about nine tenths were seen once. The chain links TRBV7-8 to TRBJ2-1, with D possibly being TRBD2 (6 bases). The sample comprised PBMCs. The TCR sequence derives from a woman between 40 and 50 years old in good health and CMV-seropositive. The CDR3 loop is CASSLKGGPNEQFF. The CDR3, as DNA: TGTGCCAGCAGCTTAAAGGGAGGCCCTAATGAGCAGTTCTTC.